Listed below are T cell receptor beta chains from one sample, sequenced in a study of cytomegalovirus exposure and HLA in healthy donors. Only in-frame clones appear in the TCRdb table, and some are missing; sequencing was by immunoSEQ multiplex PCR. This repertoire shows under 150,000 clones, roughly 86% found once; its top ten account for 7.5% to 9%. The sample comprised PBMCs. Source of these receptors: a man between 18 and 35 years old in good health and CMV-seropositive. Each CDR3 is given with its conserved first and last residue. A D gene is named only where the DNA matches it firmly. Clone size appears in some rows only: once, few, many, or a class for an expanded clone.

abundance: .; len: 14; v_gene: TRBV6-5; j_gene: TRBJ1-2; d_gene: TRBD1; CDR3aa: CASSWDREASSYTF; CDR3nt: TGTGCCAGCAGTTGGGACAGGGAAGCCAGTAGCTACACCTTC
abundance: .; len: 18; v_gene: TRBV19; j_gene: TRBJ2-3; d_gene: TRBD2; CDR3aa: CASRSGTSGSSSTDTQYF; CDR3nt: TGTGCCAGTAGATCCGGGACTAGCGGGAGCAGTAGCACAGATACGCAGTATTTT
abundance: .; len: 15; v_gene: TRBV5-1; j_gene: TRBJ2-1; d_gene: TRBD2; CDR3aa: CASSLSGGAYNEQFF; CDR3nt: TGCGCCAGCAGCTTGAGCGGGGGGGCCTACAATGAGCAGTTCTTC
abundance: .; len: 15; v_gene: TRBV25-1; j_gene: TRBJ1-1; d_gene: .; CDR3aa: CASSDSGGPNTEAFF; CDR3nt: TGTGCCAGCAGTGATAGCGGGGGGCCGAACACTGAAGCTTTCTTT
abundance: .; len: 16; v_gene: TRBV10-3; j_gene: TRBJ2-3; d_gene: TRBD2; CDR3aa: CAISEELAGDTDTQYF; CDR3nt: TGTGCCATCAGTGAGGAACTAGCGGGGGACACAGATACGCAGTATTTT
abundance: .; len: 15; v_gene: TRBV12-5; j_gene: TRBJ2-7; d_gene: TRBD2; CDR3aa: CASGLGLAGLDEQYF; CDR3nt: TGTGCTAGTGGTTTAGGGCTAGCGGGACTAGACGAGCAGTACTTC
abundance: .; len: 12; v_gene: TRBV2; j_gene: TRBJ1-1; d_gene: TRBD1; CDR3aa: CASSTDRSEAFF; CDR3nt: TGTGCCAGCAGTACGGACAGGAGTGAAGCTTTCTTT
abundance: .; len: 13; v_gene: TRBV14; j_gene: TRBJ2-5; d_gene: TRBD1; CDR3aa: CASSPRDRGTQYF; CDR3nt: TGTGCCAGCAGCCCGCGGGACAGGGGGACCCAGTACTTC
abundance: .; len: 12; v_gene: TRBV29-1; j_gene: TRBJ2-3; d_gene: TRBD1; CDR3aa: CSAWTGTDTQYF; CDR3nt: TGCAGCGCATGGACAGGGACAGATACGCAGTATTTT
abundance: once; len: 15; v_gene: TRBV18; j_gene: TRBJ2-2; d_gene: .; CDR3aa: CASSPADANTGELFF; CDR3nt: TGTGCCAGCTCACCCGCAGATGCGAACACCGGGGAGCTGTTTTTT
abundance: once; len: 16; v_gene: TRBV5-1; j_gene: TRBJ2-5; d_gene: TRBD2; CDR3aa: CASSETAGGRGETQYF; CDR3nt: TGCGCCAGCAGCGAAACAGCGGGGGGCCGGGGAGAGACCCAGTACTTC